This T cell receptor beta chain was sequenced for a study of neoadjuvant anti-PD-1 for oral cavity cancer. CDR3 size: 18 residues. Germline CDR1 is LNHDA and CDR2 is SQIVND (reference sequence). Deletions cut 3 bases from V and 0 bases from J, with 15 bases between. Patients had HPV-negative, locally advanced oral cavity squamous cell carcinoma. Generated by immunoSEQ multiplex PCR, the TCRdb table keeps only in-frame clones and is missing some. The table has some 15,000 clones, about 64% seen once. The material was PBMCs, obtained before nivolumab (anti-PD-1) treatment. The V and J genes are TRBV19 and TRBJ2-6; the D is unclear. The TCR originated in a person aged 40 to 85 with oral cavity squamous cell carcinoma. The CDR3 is CASSIGWKGRSGANVLTF. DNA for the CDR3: TGTGCCAGTAGTATTGGTTGGAAGGGCCGCTCTGGGGCCAACGTCCTGACTTTC.